These 30 T cell receptor beta chains were sequenced from one sample in a study of blood T cell repertoires in COVID-19. Sequenced by immunoSEQ multiplex PCR; TCRdb stores in-frame clones only, minus some. The sample consists of approximately 140,000 clones, about 83% of them appearing once. Sequences were obtained from PBMCs or T cells enriched from blood (not recorded which). The origin of the receptors is a woman aged 45-59 years with acute COVID-19.

This clone is judged medium-sized. The genes are TRBV12-3 or TRBV12-4 and TRBJ1-2, with D perhaps TRBD1 (5 bases). The V gene lost 3 bases and the J gene lost 8 bases, with 13 bases spanning the gap. CDR3 length: 13 residues. The CDR3 sequence is CASSFGEGRGYTF. The CDR3 DNA follows: TGTGCCAGCAGTTTCGGGGAGGGGCGGGGCTACACCTTC.

The chain links TRBV24-1 to TRBJ2-3; TRBD1 might be the D (6 bases). V gave up 3 bases and J gave up 4 bases, with 13 bases separating them. The CDR3 runs 15 residues. Germline V CDR1 and CDR2: KGHDR, SFDVKD. The CDR3 coding sequence is TGTGCCACCAGTGATCCGACAGGAGGCGCAGATACGCAGTATTTT. This codes for CATSDPTGGADTQYF.

This clone has only one observation. CDR3 sequence reads: CASSSAGPYNEQFF. The CDR3 nucleotides read TGTGCCAGCAGCTCCGCGGGGCCATACAATGAGCAGTTCTTC. V and J are TRBV7-6 and TRBJ2-1; D might be TRBD2 (6 bases). The CDR3 spans 14 residues. CDR1 is SGHVS and CDR2 is FNYEAQ in the germline V gene. V shed 4 bases and J shed 4 bases, with 11 bases lying between them.

The chain has TRBV7-2 and TRBJ1-5, with a possible D match to TRBD1 (5 bases). This CDR3 spans 13 amino acids. From germline, CDR1 is SGHTA and CDR2 FQGNSA. The germline V and J ends were trimmed by 1 base and 6 bases, with 7 bases remaining between them. CDR3 in amino acids: CASSLDTGQPQHF. The CDR3 DNA reads TGTGCCAGCAGCTTAGACACAGGTCAGCCCCAGCATTTT.

The chain carries TRBV5-5 and TRBJ1-4; D is undetermined. CDR1 is SGHKS, CDR2 YYEKEE, per germline (reference sequence). Trimming took off 5 bases at V and 0 bases at J, with 8 bases between the two ends. The CDR3 is 14 amino acids. The CDR3, as DNA: TGTGCCAGCAGGGTCGGTACAACTAATGAAAAACTGTTTTTT. This encodes CASRVGTTNEKLFF. Full variable domain (missing parts from reference TRBV5-5 and TRBJ1-4): DAGVTQSPTHLIKTRGQQVTLRCSPISGHKSVSWYQQVLGQGPQFIFQYYEKEERGRGNFPDRFSARQFPNYSSELNVNALLLGDSALYLCASRVGTTNEKLFFGSGTQLSVL.

This sequence joins TRBV5-4 and TRBJ1-5; D is undetermined. Germline V CDR1 and CDR2: SGHNT, YYREEE (reference sequence). The CDR3 totals 17 residues. Between the trimmed V and J ends, which lost 6 bases and 0 bases, there was a span of 19 bases. As DNA, the CDR3 is TGTGCCAGCACCCAGTGCCGGGTCCCTGGTAGCAATCAGCCCCAGCATTTT. Protein product: CASTQCRVPGSNQPQHF.

The CDR3 spells CASSQTTSTGDSGNTIYF. The CDR3 nucleotides are TGCGCCAGCAGCCAAACCACTTCGACAGGGGACTCTGGAAACACCATATATTTT. The chain carries TRBV4-1 and TRBJ1-3; 8 bases match TRBD1. This CDR3 has 18 amino acids. V gave up 2 bases and J gave up 0 bases; unmatched junction bases: 9. Germline V gives CDR1 MGHRA, CDR2 YSYEKL.

This clone has only a few counts. This chain connects TRBV27 to TRBJ2-3; 8 nucleotides match TRBD2. Trimming cost V 10 bases and J 2 bases; bases outside gene matches: 8. CDR1 is MNHEY and CDR2 is SMNVEV in the germline V gene (reference sequence). The CDR3 is 14 amino acids. The CDR3 DNA sequence: TGTGCCACGATATTAGCGGGAAACACAGATACGCAGTATTTT. Its protein is CATILAGNTDTQYF.

The chain recombines TRBV10-3 with TRBJ1-4; D might be TRBD1 (6 bases). This CDR3 is 14 amino acids long. V was cut by 6 bases and J by 5 bases, with 13 bases left in between. Germline CDR1 reads ENHRY; CDR2 reads SYGVKD. CDR3 protein: CAISDPGGNEKLFF. The CDR3 DNA sequence: TGTGCCATCAGCGACCCTGGGGGCAATGAAAAACTGTTTTTT.

The rearrangement uses TRBV12-3 or TRBV12-4 and TRBJ2-5; possibly TRBD2 for D (5 bases). V was pared by 8 bases and J by 7 bases, with 8 bases between. This CDR3 is built from 10 residues. The CDR3 sequence: CASARGTQYF. DNA of the CDR3: TGTGCCAGCGCACGGGGGACCCAGTACTTC.

V is TRBV4-1 and J is TRBJ2-2; TRBD2 is a possible D gene (5 bases). V lost 1 base and J lost 8, with 8 bases in between. The germline V gene encodes CDR1 MGHRA and CDR2 YSYEKL. The CDR3 runs 13 residues. Here the CDR3 DNA reads TGCGCCAGCAGCCAAGTAGGACTGGGGGAGCTGTTTTTT. This sequence encodes CASSQVGLGELFF.

This sequence joins TRBV10-3 and TRBJ2-3; TRBD2 agrees at 7 bases. CDR1 is ENHRY and CDR2 is SYGVKD in the germline V gene. Losses at the gene ends were 3 bases for V and 0 bases for J; bases not matched to a gene: 3. The CDR3 sequence is 15 residues long. CDR3 loop: CAISDSSGSTDTQYF. The DNA for the CDR3 is TGTGCCATCAGTGACTCTAGCGGAAGCACAGATACGCAGTATTTT.

This clone has more than one count but fewer than ten. The chain links TRBV7-6 to TRBJ2-2; D might be TRBD2 (6 bases). V lost 1 base and J 1 base, leaving 10 bases between the germline ends. Germline loops: CDR1 SGHVS, CDR2 FNYEAQ. The CDR3 extends over 16 amino acids. In DNA form, the CDR3 reads TGTGCCAGCAGCTTAGGGGTAGCGGAGAACACCGGGGAGCTGTTTTTT. Translating gives CASSLGVAENTGELFF.

This chain links TRBV27 with TRBJ2-6, with 7 bases identical to TRBD1. This CDR3 spans 17 amino acids. V trimming: 6 bases; J trimming: 2 bases; junction bases outside the gene matches: 10. Germline-derived CDR1 and CDR2 are MNHEY and SMNVEV (reference sequence). Here the CDR3 DNA reads TGTGCCAGCAGGACGACGACACAGGGGCCTGGGGCCAACGTCCTGACTTTC. This encodes CASRTTTQGPGANVLTF.

The rearrangement links TRBV5-1 to TRBJ2-2; tentative D call: TRBD2 (5 bases). Germline V gives CDR1 SGHRS, CDR2 YFSETQ. The CDR3 consists of 14 residues. Trimming removed 4 bases from V and 5 bases from J, with 12 bases in between. CDR3: CASSPVGSTGELFF. The CDR3 coding sequence is TGCGCCAGCAGCCCGGTGGGGAGTACCGGGGAGCTGTTTTTT.

This chain uses TRBV6-6 with TRBJ2-2; perhaps TRBD1 as D (7 bases). V lost 6 bases and J 6 bases, leaving 17 bases between the germline ends. This CDR3 comprises 15 residues. Germline V gene lookup returns CDR1 MNHNY and CDR2 SVGAGI (reference sequence). DNA of the CDR3: TGTGCCAGCAGGGCGGGACAGTTGGGCCCCGGGGAGCTGTTTTTT. Residues: CASRAGQLGPGELFF.

The chain employs TRBV11-2 and TRBJ1-1; tentatively, D is TRBD1 (6 bases). CDR3 length: 14 residues. Trimming shortened V by 7 bases and J by 4 bases, and 16 bases separated the two germline ends. The germline gives CDR1 SGHAT, CDR2 FQNNGV. The CDR3 nucleotides read TGTGCCAGCACAACTCAAATGGGGGCCACTGAAGCTTTCTTT. Residues: CASTTQMGATEAFF.

The chain links TRBV29-1 to TRBJ2-3; 9 bases line up with TRBD1. Germline values: CDR1 SQVTM, CDR2 ANQGSEA. CDR3 size: 15 residues. J lost 2 bases, V lost 4 bases, and 7 bases had no gene match. Written as DNA, the CDR3 is TGCAGCGTTGCCACCGGGACAGGGTTCACAGATACGCAGTATTTT. Translation: CSVATGTGFTDTQYF.

This clone came up once. This chain uses TRBV4-1 with TRBJ2-1; D may be TRBD1 (5 bases). V dropped 0 bases and J dropped 1 base, with 16 bases sitting between them. This CDR3 comprises 18 residues. Germline V gene data show CDR1 as MGHRA and CDR2 as YSYEKL. CDR3 loop: CASSQDPFRTLSYNEQFF. As DNA, the CDR3 is TGCGCCAGCAGCCAAGATCCCTTTAGGACACTATCCTACAATGAGCAGTTCTTC.

The chain links TRBV29-1 to TRBJ1-5; maybe TRBD1 (6 bases). The CDR3 totals 13 residues. Germline CDR1 is SQVTM and CDR2 is ANQGSEA. V lost 6 bases to trimming and J lost 4 bases, with 13 bases between them. CDR3 bases: TGCAGCGTACGACAGGCGCAAAATCAGCCCCAGCATTTT. Translated, it gives CSVRQAQNQPQHF.

This clone has only one observation. CDR3: CASSPRPTSGREVSYEQYF. The CDR3 nucleotides read TGCGCCAGCAGCCCCCGCCCTACTAGCGGGAGGGAGGTCTCCTACGAGCAGTACTTC. V gene TRBV4-1 combines with J gene TRBJ2-7; 13 bases are shared with TRBD2. The CDR3 contains 19 residues. Germline CDR1 MGHRA, CDR2 YSYEKL. J gave up 0 bases and V 4 bases, and 12 bases lay outside the gene matches.

V gene TRBV27 combines with J gene TRBJ1-1, with D possibly TRBD1 on 5 matching bases. V was pared by 5 bases and J by 1 base, with 14 bases between. This CDR3 has 15 residues. Per germline, CDR1 MNHEY and CDR2 SMNVEV (reference sequence). CDR3 loop: CASSPRQQKNTEAFF. Here the CDR3 DNA reads TGTGCCAGCAGTCCTCGACAGCAGAAGAACACTGAAGCTTTCTTT.

The V gene is TRBV19, the J gene TRBJ2-7; 7 bases are a match to TRBD1. Per the germline V gene, CDR1 is LNHDA and CDR2 is SQIVND (reference sequence). CDR3 length: 15 residues. The V segment lost 1 base and the J segment 8 bases; nucleotides outside the gene matches: 11. The CDR3 DNA follows: TGTGCCAGTAGTATAGGGCAGGGGGTTCCAGGCAAGCAGTACTTC. It is translated as CASSIGQGVPGKQYF.

The chain uses TRBV9 and TRBJ1-6, with 9 bases matching TRBD1. The germline V gene encodes CDR1 SGDLS and CDR2 YYNGEE. V dropped 4 bases and J dropped 6; count of bases not matched to a gene: 5. This CDR3 region has 15 residues. The CDR3 reads CASSPEGQGNSPLHF. CDR3 nucleotide sequence: TGTGCCAGCAGCCCCGAGGGACAGGGTAATTCACCCCTCCACTTT.

J is TRBJ2-2 and V is TRBV4-2, with D possibly TRBD2 on 5 matching bases. The CDR3 runs to 16 residues. V was clipped by 0 bases and J by 0 bases, with 8 bases between them. Germline V lookup: CDR1 LGHNA, CDR2 YNFKEQ. The CDR3 sequence: CASSQDPRANTGELFF. CDR3 sequence (DNA): TGTGCCAGCAGCCAAGATCCGCGGGCGAACACCGGGGAGCTGTTTTTT.

CDR3 in DNA: TGTGCCAGCAGTGCCTACAGGGAAGAGACCCAGTACTTC. Residues: CASSAYREETQYF. V gene TRBV27 combines with J gene TRBJ2-5; weak D call: TRBD1 (6 bases). Trimming shortened V by 5 bases and J by 3 bases, and 10 bases separated the two germline ends. The CDR3 is 13 amino acids. Looked up from germline, CDR1 is MNHEY and CDR2 is SMNVEV (reference sequence).

This chain joins TRBV7-9 and TRBJ2-3; 7 bases map to TRBD2. CDR1 is SEHNR, CDR2 FQNEAQ, per germline (reference sequence). This CDR3 is 16 amino acids long. Unmatched junction bases numbered 10, after V lost 5 bases and J lost 2 bases. The CDR3 DNA reads TGTGCCAGCAGCCTCGCCGTGGGGGGGAACACAGATACGCAGTATTTT. As protein: CASSLAVGGNTDTQYF.

This clone was observed once. The chain links TRBV10-3 to TRBJ1-1; 8 bases fit TRBD1. The J segment lost 10 bases and the V segment lost 2 bases, leaving 6 bases of the junction unmatched. Germline CDR1 reads ENHRY; CDR2 reads SYGVKD. The CDR3 extends over 13 amino acids. For the CDR3, the DNA is TGTGCCATCAGTGAGGCAGGGGGCTCGGGAGCTTTCTTT. Its translation: CAISEAGGSGAFF.

The V gene is TRBV6-4, the J gene TRBJ2-7; TRBD1 is a possible D gene (6 bases). CDR1 and CDR2 (germline): MRHNA, SNTAGT. This CDR3 is 13 amino acids long. V was trimmed by 7 bases and J by 2 bases, leaving 12 bases between them. The CDR3 is CASIRDNPYEQYF. CDR3 DNA: TGTGCCAGCATCCGGGACAATCCCTACGAGCAGTACTTC.

This chain connects TRBV24-1 to TRBJ1-3; TRBD1 matches at 8 bases. CDR1 and CDR2 (germline): KGHDR, SFDVKD. The V gene end was trimmed by 4 bases and the J gene end by 4 bases; junction bases not matched to a gene: 8. This CDR3 is built from 16 residues. CDR3 residues: CATSEDLTGGGNTIYF. For the CDR3, the DNA is TGTGCCACCAGTGAAGACCTTACAGGGGGAGGAAACACCATATATTTT.